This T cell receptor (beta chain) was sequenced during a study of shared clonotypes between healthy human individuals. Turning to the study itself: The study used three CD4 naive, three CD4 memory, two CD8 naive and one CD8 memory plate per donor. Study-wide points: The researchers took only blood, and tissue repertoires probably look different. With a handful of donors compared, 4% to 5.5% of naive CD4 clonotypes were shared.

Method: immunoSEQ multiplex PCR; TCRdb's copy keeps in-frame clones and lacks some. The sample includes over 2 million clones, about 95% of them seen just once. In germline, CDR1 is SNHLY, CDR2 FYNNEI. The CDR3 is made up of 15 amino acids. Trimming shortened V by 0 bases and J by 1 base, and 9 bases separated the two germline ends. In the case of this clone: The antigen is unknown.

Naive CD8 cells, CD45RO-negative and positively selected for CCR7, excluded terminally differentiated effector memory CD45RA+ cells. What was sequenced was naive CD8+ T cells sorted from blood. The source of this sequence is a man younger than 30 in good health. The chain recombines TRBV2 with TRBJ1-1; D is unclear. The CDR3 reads CASSEAVGWNTEAFF. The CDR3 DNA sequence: TGTGCCAGCAGTGAAGCTGTGGGATGGAACACTGAAGCTTTCTTT.